Shown below are 9 T cell receptor beta chains from a single sample sequenced in a study of blood T cell repertoires in COVID-19. Profiling relied on immunoSEQ multiplex PCR, and the TCRdb table lists in-frame clones only, not all of them. The table shows around 500,000 clones, with 70% to 90% occurring only once. Sequencing used peripheral blood. The receptors derive from a human donor in a cohort sampled during active COVID-19.

This clone appeared a single time. Additional DNA sequences in this sample encode the identical CDR3. This chain links TRBV24-1 with TRBJ1-1; D call uncertain. This CDR3 spans 13 amino acids. Trimming took off 2 bases at V and 0 bases at J, with 3 bases between the two ends. Per the germline V gene, CDR1 is KGHDR and CDR2 is SFDVKD. The CDR3 loop is CATSDSLNTEAFF. The CDR3 DNA reads TGTGCCACCAGTGATTCCTTGAACACTGAAGCTTTCTTT.

The chain carries TRBV29-1 and TRBJ1-1; D remains ambiguous. The ends were cut back, 6 bases at V and 7 bases at J, with 15 bases in the middle. Germline V CDR1 and CDR2: SQVTM, ANQGSEA. CDR3 length: 12 residues. CDR3 in DNA: TGCAGCGTCCCGAAAAGGCAGGATGAAGCTTTCTTT. It specifies CSVPKRQDEAFF.

This chain connects TRBV9 to TRBJ1-5; weak D call: TRBD1 (5 bases). The CDR3 length is 14 residues. Germline V gene sequence: CDR1 SGDLS, CDR2 YYNGEE. Trimming removed 3 bases at V and 2 bases at J, with 9 bases between. The CDR3 sequence: CASSAGVGNQPQHF. DNA of the CDR3: TGTGCCAGCAGCGCGGGGGTTGGCAATCAGCCCCAGCATTTT.

The chain employs TRBV9 and TRBJ2-4; D remains ambiguous. There are 13 residues in the CDR3. Trimming pared 3 bases from V and 8 bases from J, leaving 12 bases between. Germline-derived CDR1 and CDR2 are SGDLS and YYNGEE. The CDR3 here is CASSEPNYDIQYF. In nucleotides, the CDR3 is TGTGCCAGCAGCGAGCCGAATTACGACATTCAGTACTTC.

The chain is built from TRBV5-6 and TRBJ1-1; no reliable D call. Germline lookup yields CDR1 SGHDT and CDR2 YYEEEE. Trimming pared 0 bases from V and 8 bases from J, leaving 5 bases between. There are 11 residues in the CDR3. CDR3 coding DNA: TGTGCCAGCAGCTTGGGCCGGGAAGCTTTCTTT. Its protein product is CASSLGREAFF.

This clone was found a few times. The rearrangement uses TRBV7-9 and TRBJ2-7; TRBD1 aligns across 8 bases. The ends lost 5 bases at V and 7 bases at J; junction bases unmatched: 10. Per germline, CDR1 SEHNR and CDR2 FQNEAQ (reference sequence). CDR3 length: 14 amino acids. CDR3 in amino acids: CASSQTGVLGEQYF. CDR3 DNA sequence: TGTGCCAGCAGCCAGACAGGGGTTCTCGGGGAGCAGTACTTC.

The J gene is TRBJ1-1, the V gene TRBV6-4, with D possibly matching TRBD1 (5 bases). This CDR3 contains 13 residues. The V gene's germline CDR1 is MRHNA and CDR2 SNTAGT. V was clipped by 6 bases and J by 4 bases, with 12 bases between them. The CDR3 DNA sequence: TGTGCCAGCAGACAAAGGACATTCACTGAAGCTTTCTTT. It codes for CASRQRTFTEAFF.

This chain links TRBV7-9 with TRBJ2-2; TRBD1 is a possible D gene (6 bases). The CDR3 has 15 residues. Per the germline V gene, CDR1 is SEHNR and CDR2 is FQNEAQ (reference sequence). Between the trimmed V and J ends, which lost 5 bases and 5 bases, there was a span of 15 bases. In DNA, the CDR3 is TGTGCCAGCAGCCCCCCCGGGACACCAACCGGGGAGCTGTTTTTT. The encoded protein is CASSPPGTPTGELFF.

J is TRBJ1-6 and V is TRBV29-1; 8 bases are a match to TRBD1. Germline V CDR1 and CDR2: SQVTM, ANQGSEA. The CDR3 length is 21 residues. The J segment lost 1 base and the V segment lost 7 bases, leaving 24 bases of the junction unmatched. CDR3: CSAGPLTGDHSKGSYNSPLHF. CDR3 coding DNA: TGCAGCGCTGGTCCTTTGACAGGGGACCATTCCAAAGGGTCCTATAATTCACCCCTCCACTTT.